This TCR beta chain was retrieved from a study of shared clonotypes between healthy human individuals. Study context: Plates per donor: three CD4 naive, three CD4 memory, two CD8 naive, one CD8 memory.

The assay was immunoSEQ multiplex PCR, and TCRdb's table has in-frame clones only and misses some. The data show about 680,000 clones, about 90% seen once. Germline-derived CDR1 and CDR2 are SGDLS and YYNGEE. The CDR3 consists of 16 residues. The V segment lost 0 bases and the J segment 6 bases; nucleotides outside the gene matches: 6. Positive CCR7 selection of CD45RO-negative cells yielded the naive CD8 cells, and terminally differentiated effector memory CD45RA+ cells were excluded. The TCR sequence derives from a man aged 30 to 45 in good health. This sequence joins TRBV9 and TRBJ2-1; TRBD2 agrees at 10 bases. The specimen was naive CD8+ T cells sorted from blood. The CDR3, as DNA: TGTGCCAGCAGCGTAGCTTCGGCTAGCGGGAGCAATGAGCAGTTCTTC. It translates to CASSVASASGSNEQFF.